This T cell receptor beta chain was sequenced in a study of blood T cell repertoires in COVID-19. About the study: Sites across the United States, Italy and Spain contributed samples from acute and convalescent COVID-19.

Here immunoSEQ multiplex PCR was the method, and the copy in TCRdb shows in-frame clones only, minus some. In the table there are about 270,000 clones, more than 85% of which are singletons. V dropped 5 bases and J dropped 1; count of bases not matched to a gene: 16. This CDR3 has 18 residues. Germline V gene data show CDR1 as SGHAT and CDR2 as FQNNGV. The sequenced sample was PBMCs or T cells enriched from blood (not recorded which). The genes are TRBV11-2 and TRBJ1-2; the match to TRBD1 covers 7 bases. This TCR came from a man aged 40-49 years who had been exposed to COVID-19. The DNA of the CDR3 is TGTGCCAGCAGCCCCCTAGGTCGGGACAGAGATAATAACTATGGCTACACCTTC. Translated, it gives CASSPLGRDRDNNYGYTF.